This T cell receptor beta chain was obtained from a study of T-cell memory formation after mild COVID-19. Study-level information: There were largely donor-specific TCR clusters.

Points on this clonotype: Its specificity is not known.

Findings and caveats of the study: Clones contracting across day 15 to 85 had a balanced CD4/CD8 profile; later expanding clones leaned CD4+. The study found contracting CD4+ clones mainly in CM and EM and contracting CD8+ clones in EMRA.

MiXCR, applied by TCRdb to the 5' RACE reads, yields one record per CDR3 protein. The sample holds 450,000 to 700,000 distinct CDR3 sequences, more than 15% seen once. CDR3 length: 15 amino acids. V lost 2 bases and J lost 2, with 13 bases in between. Per the germline V gene, CDR1 is LGHNT and CDR2 is FRNRAP. The gene calls are TRBV12-5 and TRBJ2-7; tentative D call: TRBD2 (6 bases). Material for sequencing was PBMCs or a T cell subset sorted from them (not recorded which). This clonotype was obtained from an adult woman who had mild COVID-19 (a few samples of this study predate the infection). Cell type and time point are not known. The CDR3 DNA is TGTGCTAGTGGTTTGAATTTCGGGGAGGCCTACGAGCAGTACTTC. Protein product: CASGLNFGEAYEQYF.